The 25 T cell receptor beta chains below come from one sample, sequenced in a study of regulatory T cells in long-lasting Graves disease. Arm-PCR of CDR3 regions with iRepertoire HTBI primers generated TCR beta libraries. TCRdb re-derived calls from the multiplex PCR reads in MiXCR, one entry per CDR3 protein. The table has 370,000 or so distinct CDR3 sequences, about a sixth seen once. Stated time point: newly diagnosed GD, antithyroid drugs for less than 3 months. PBMCs were the source of the RNA used for TCR sequencing. This sample was also put to use in a study of T cells in Graves' hyperthyroidism and ophthalmopathy.

Sequences were derived from peripheral blood mononuclear cells (PBMCs), sampled at new diagnosis, from a patient treated with antithyroid drugs. The receptors come from a woman younger than 35 with Graves disease.

Ten or more counts support this clonotype. The V and J genes are TRBV7-3 and TRBJ2-4; 7 bases map to TRBD2. There are 13 residues in the CDR3. V trimming: 5 bases; J trimming: 8 bases; junction bases outside the gene matches: 6. Germline V lookup: CDR1 SGHTA, CDR2 FQGTGA. Here the CDR3 DNA reads TGTGCCAGCAGCCCTAGCGGTGGGGACATTCAGTACTTC. Amino acids: CASSPSGGDIQYF.

This chain connects TRBV29-1 to TRBJ1-4, with D hard to call. Trimming shortened V by 7 bases and J by 10 bases, and 19 bases separated the two germline ends. Germline values: CDR1 SQVTM, CDR2 ANQGSEA. This CDR3 spans 13 amino acids. CDR3: CSAQITQRGKLFF. The CDR3 DNA reads TGCAGCGCCCAGATAACGCAACGGGGAAAACTGTTTTTT. Variable domain in full (rest from reference TRBV29-1 and TRBJ1-4): SAVISQKPSRDICQRGTSLTIQCQVDSQVTMMFWYRQQPGQSLTLIATANQGSEATYESGFVIDKFPISRPNLTFSTLTVSNMSPEDSSIYLCSAQITQRGKLFFGSGTQLSVL.

The table lists this clonotype with many counts. The chain uses TRBV6-1 and TRBJ2-3; D may be TRBD2 (6 bases). The CDR3 is 17 amino acids. Germline V lookup: CDR1 MNHNS, CDR2 SASEGT. The V end lost 6 bases, the J end lost 0 bases, and 19 bases lay between the germline ends. This CDR3 is CASRSMGGAPSTDTQYF. The CDR3 DNA reads TGTGCCAGCAGATCCATGGGGGGTGCCCCTAGCACAGATACGCAGTATTTT.

The chain uses TRBV11-2 and TRBJ2-7; 10 bases fit TRBD1. V trimming: 0 bases; J trimming: 4 bases; junction bases outside the gene matches: 12. This CDR3 contains 18 residues. Germline assignment: CDR1 SGHAT and CDR2 FQNNGV. The CDR3 here is CASSLEEPGTGARYEQYF. The DNA for the CDR3 is TGTGCCAGCAGCTTAGAAGAACCCGGGACAGGGGCGCGATACGAGCAGTACTTC.

A remark on this clonotype: This may arise from a read error, as a much more abundant clone is one base away. The chain combines TRBV28 with TRBJ2-6; perhaps D is TRBD1 or TRBD2 (5 bases each). Looked up from germline, CDR1 is MDHEN and CDR2 is SYDVKM. The CDR3 contains 17 residues. CDR3 sequence: CASSLVGDLAGADVLTF. The CDR3, as DNA: TGTGCCAGCAGTCTCGTCGGGGATTTAGCTGGGGCCGACGTCCTGACTTTC.

This clonotype was counted ten times or more. The chain employs TRBV12-3 or TRBV12-4 and TRBJ2-3; 9 bases map to TRBD2. J lost 6 bases, V lost 5 bases, and 9 bases had no gene match. This CDR3 has 15 amino acids. CDR3 bases: TGTGCCAGCAGTACGGGGACTAGCTCCTTGGATACGCAGTATTTT. Its protein product is CASSTGTSSLDTQYF.

The V and J genes are TRBV4-1 and TRBJ2-7, with TRBD1 identical over 11 bases. Germline V gene data show CDR1 as MGHRA and CDR2 as YSYEKL. The CDR3 has 18 residues. J lost 1 base, V lost 3 bases, and 11 bases had no gene match. DNA of the CDR3: TGCGCCAGCAGCCACCGGGACAGGGGGTTCGGTATATCCTACGAGCAGTACTTC. Amino acid sequence: CASSHRDRGFGISYEQYF.

V usage is TRBV4-1 and J usage is TRBJ2-3; D is undetermined. The V end lost 8 bases, the J end lost 4 bases, and 16 bases lay between the germline ends. Germline lookup yields CDR1 MGHRA and CDR2 YSYEKL. The CDR3 loop spans 14 amino acids. The CDR3 loop reads CASLDQDGADTQYF. As DNA, the CDR3 is TGCGCCAGCCTGGACCAGGATGGGGCAGATACGCAGTATTTT.

This clonotype was detected many times. V is TRBV28 and J is TRBJ2-7; 8 nucleotides agree with TRBD2. The CDR3 consists of 16 residues. Germline assignment: CDR1 MDHEN and CDR2 SYDVKM. The ends lost 5 bases at V and 1 base at J; junction bases unmatched: 10. The CDR3 region is CASSLGGLDLSYEQYF. In nucleotides, the CDR3 is TGTGCCAGCAGTCTCGGGGGACTAGACCTTTCCTACGAGCAGTACTTC.

In this sample, this clonotype turned up once. The rearrangement links TRBV6-2 or TRBV6-3 to TRBJ2-1; 8 bases line up with TRBD2. The CDR3 runs to 14 residues. J gave up 3 bases and V 8 bases, and 6 bases lay outside the gene matches. In germline, CDR1 is MNHEY, CDR2 SVGEGT. In DNA, the CDR3 is TGTGCCAGCTGTTCCGGGACTAGCTACAATGAGCAGTTCTTC. Translated, it gives CASCSGTSYNEQFF.

This clonotype was observed a handful of times. The V gene is TRBV15, the J gene TRBJ1-1; no definite D call. In germline, CDR1 is LNHNV, CDR2 YYDKDF (reference sequence). Trimming took 2 bases from V and 1 from J, leaving 11 bases between them. The CDR3 consists of 15 residues. For the CDR3, the DNA is TGTGCCACCAGCAGATACCGGGCCCCGAACACTGAAGCTTTCTTT. Its protein is CATSRYRAPNTEAFF.

This chain links TRBV9 with TRBJ2-1, with 7 bases aligning to TRBD2. The CDR3 loop spans 16 amino acids. With V trimmed by 0 bases and J by 3 bases, 6 bases remained unmatched. Germline V gene sequence: CDR1 SGDLS, CDR2 YYNGEE. The CDR3: CASSVAQRGLYNEQFF. As DNA, the CDR3 is TGTGCCAGCAGCGTAGCCCAGCGGGGCCTCTACAATGAGCAGTTCTTC.

This clonotype was observed at least ten times. The J gene is TRBJ2-6, the V gene TRBV2; 7 nucleotides align to TRBD1. Trimming at V came to 6 bases and at J to 0 bases, leaving 8 bases not matched to a gene. This CDR3 has 17 residues. Germline V gives CDR1 SNHLY, CDR2 FYNNEI. The CDR3 loop is CASSNRGRSSGANVLTF. For the CDR3, the DNA is TGTGCCAGCAGCAACAGGGGCAGATCCTCTGGGGCCAACGTCCTGACTTTC. The full variable domain, its missing parts supplied by reference TRBV2 and TRBJ2-6, is EPEVTQTPSHQVTQMGQEVILRCVPISNHLYFYWYRQILGQKVEFLVSFYNNEISEKSEIFDDQFSVERPDGSNFTLKIRSTKLEDSAMYFCASSNRGRSSGANVLTFGAGSRLTVL.

This clonotype was seen repeatedly, ten times or more. The chain links TRBV12-3 or TRBV12-4 to TRBJ1-1; D not resolved. V was shortened by 5 bases and J by 0 bases, with 7 bases between the two germline ends. The CDR3 is 13 amino acids. This CDR3 is CASSITLNTEAFF. The CDR3 DNA is TGTGCCAGCAGTATTACACTGAACACTGAAGCTTTCTTT.

The chain has TRBV6-1 and TRBJ1-2; tentative D call: TRBD1 (6 bases). Trimming removed 3 bases at V and 3 bases at J, with 8 bases between. The CDR3 is made up of 13 amino acids. CDR1 and CDR2 (germline): MNHNS, SASEGT. CDR3 coding DNA: TGTGCCAGCAGTGACCAGGGGCACTATGGCTACACCTTC. This encodes CASSDQGHYGYTF.

The V and J genes are TRBV7-8 and TRBJ1-2, with no clear D. Germline lookup yields CDR1 SGHVS and CDR2 FQNEAQ. Trimming took off 5 bases at V and 7 bases at J, with 11 bases between the two ends. The CDR3 totals 12 residues. The CDR3 here is CASSQPNRGYTF. CDR3 DNA: TGTGCCAGCAGCCAACCCAATCGTGGCTACACCTTC.

The sample holds many counts of this clonotype. J is TRBJ2-5 and V is TRBV11-2; D is ambiguous. The V end was cut by 4 bases, the J end by 5 bases, with 17 bases between. CDR1 and CDR2 from the germline V gene are SGHAT and FQNNGV. This CDR3 comprises 15 residues. In DNA form, the CDR3 reads TGTGCCAGCAGCTCACCGGGCCCCCAAGTCGAGACCCAGTACTTC. It encodes CASSSPGPQVETQYF. Looking up the rest from reference TRBV11-2 and TRBJ2-5 gives the full variable domain: EAGVAQSPRYKIIEKRQSVAFWCNPISGHATLYWYQQILGQGPKLLIQFQNNGVVDDSQLPKDRFSAERLKGVDSTLKIQPAKLEDSAVYLCASSSPGPQVETQYFGPGTRLLVL.

This clonotype appeared many times. The rearrangement links TRBV20-1 to TRBJ1-1, with D perhaps matching TRBD1 (5 bases). V shed 2 bases and J shed 4 bases, with 5 bases lying between them. Germline CDR1 is DFQATT and CDR2 is SNEGSKA (reference sequence). This CDR3 comprises 11 residues. The CDR3 here is CSARQGTEAFF. The CDR3 nucleotides read TGCAGTGCTAGACAGGGCACTGAAGCTTTCTTT.

This clonotype has at least ten counts. The V and J genes are TRBV5-1 and TRBJ2-7, with D perhaps TRBD1 (5 bases). The germline gives CDR1 SGHRS, CDR2 YFSETQ. The germline V and J ends were trimmed by 6 bases and 1 base, with 8 bases remaining between them. CDR3 length equals 12 residues. CDR3 in amino acids: CASTDRSYEQYF. Here the CDR3 DNA reads TGCGCCAGCACCGACAGATCCTACGAGCAGTACTTC.

The J gene is TRBJ2-7, the V gene TRBV3-1; D remains unclear. In germline, CDR1 is LGHDT, CDR2 YNNKEL (reference sequence). V lost 4 bases, J lost 2 bases, and 12 bases lay in between. There are 14 residues in the CDR3. CDR3 bases: TGTGCCAGCAGCCTGGACGCAGGTCCCTACGAGCAGTACTTC. Protein sequence: CASSLDAGPYEQYF.

This clonotype was observed a few times. The rearrangement uses TRBV24-1 and TRBJ1-5, with D possibly matching TRBD1 (6 bases). The V gene's germline CDR1 is KGHDR and CDR2 SFDVKD. This CDR3 contains 14 residues. Trimming removed 7 bases at V and 2 bases at J, with 11 bases between. CDR3 protein: CATRGTLGNQPQHF. DNA for the CDR3: TGTGCCACCAGGGGGACATTGGGCAATCAGCCCCAGCATTTT.

This clonotype was seen repeatedly, ten times or more. The V gene is TRBV12-5, the J gene TRBJ2-3; 8 nucleotides agree with TRBD1. Germline V CDR1 and CDR2: LGHNT, FRNRAP. After removal of 7 bases from V and 0 bases from J, the junction contained 6 bases not matched to a gene. The CDR3 loop spans 15 amino acids. CDR3 nucleotide sequence: TGTGCTAGTGCCCACCAGGGGGCGAGCACAGATACGCAGTATTTT. Protein sequence: CASAHQGASTDTQYF.

This clonotype was counted ten times or more. The CDR3 nucleotides are TGTGCCAGCAGTCCCCGCGGACCCTCAGAGACCCAGTACTTC. It translates to CASSPRGPSETQYF. The chain uses TRBV6-1 and TRBJ2-5; D is unclear. Trimming removed 5 bases from V and 4 bases from J, with 14 bases in between. CDR1 MNHNS and CDR2 SASEGT come from the germline V gene. The CDR3 is made up of 14 amino acids.

The table lists this clonotype with many counts. The chain joins TRBV12-3 or TRBV12-4 to TRBJ2-7; TRBD2 agrees at 7 bases. The trim removed 2 bases at V and 1 base at J, leaving 8 bases unmatched. The CDR3 consists of 16 residues. In DNA form, the CDR3 reads TGTGCCAGCAGTTTAATGGCGGGGGACCTTTCCTACGAGCAGTACTTC. It specifies CASSLMAGDLSYEQYF.

This clonotype was seen more than once but under ten times. The V and J genes are TRBV4-2 and TRBJ2-5; 7 bases align to TRBD2. Per germline, CDR1 LGHNA and CDR2 YNFKEQ. Trimming cost V 4 bases and J 3 bases; bases outside gene matches: 14. This CDR3 has 17 residues. This CDR3 reads CASSPALRGGFEETQYF. The CDR3 DNA follows: TGTGCCAGCAGCCCGGCTCTACGCGGGGGTTTTGAAGAGACCCAGTACTTC.